Shown below are 11 T cell receptor beta chains from a single sample sequenced in a study of beta chain features in type 1 diabetes. Expressed TCRB transcripts were sequenced, since all the RNA that had been isolated was reverse transcribed. Sequencing used immunoSEQ multiplex PCR; TCRdb keeps in-frame clones, though not all of them. Among more than 30,000 clones, about 64% were seen once, and the ten largest hold 2% to 2.5%. Sequencing was performed on Tregs from blood. These TCRs come from a woman aged 30 to 39 in good health.

The chain employs TRBV7-9 and TRBJ2-5, with a weak D call TRBD1 (5 bases). Trimming pared 0 bases from V and 1 base from J, leaving 12 bases between. Germline V gives CDR1 SEHNR, CDR2 FQNEAQ (reference sequence). CDR3 length: 16 amino acids. In nucleotides, the CDR3 is TGTGCCAGCAGCTTAGCTTTGGGCAGGGTCCAAGAGACCCAGTACTTC. This translates into CASSLALGRVQETQYF.

This sequence joins TRBV7-2 and TRBJ1-1; the D gene is possibly TRBD1 (5 bases). Trimming stripped 5 bases from V and 1 base from J, with 14 bases between. This CDR3 spans 15 amino acids. CDR1 and CDR2 (germline): SGHTA, FQGNSA. DNA for the CDR3: TGTGCCAGCAGCCTCATGTGGGGGGGGAACACTGAAGCTTTCTTT. This translates into CASSLMWGGNTEAFF.

The CDR3 DNA is TGTGCCAGCTCACTCGACCTCGGGGGATTTAACTATGGCTACACCTTC. Translated: CASSLDLGGFNYGYTF. This sequence joins TRBV18 and TRBJ1-2, with D perhaps matching TRBD1 (5 bases). The germline V gene has CDR1 KGHSH and CDR2 LQKENI. V was clipped by 4 bases and J by 1 base, with 16 bases between them. The CDR3 is 16 amino acids.

This clone was seen a handful of times. The V gene is TRBV7-3, the J gene TRBJ2-2, with 8 bases lining up with TRBD2. Germline V gene lookup returns CDR1 SGHTA and CDR2 FQGTGA. This CDR3 has 17 amino acids. The trim removed 0 bases at V and 4 bases at J, leaving 7 bases unmatched. The CDR3 loop is CASSLTLVAGTTGELFF. The CDR3 coding sequence is TGTGCCAGCAGCTTAACGTTGGTAGCGGGAACCACCGGGGAGCTGTTTTTT. The full variable domain, its missing parts supplied by reference TRBV7-3 and TRBJ2-2, is GAGVSQTPSNKVTEKGKYVELRCDPISGHTALYWYRQSLGQGPEFLIYFQGTGAADDSGLPNDRFFAVRPEGSVSTLKIQRTERGDSAVYLCASSLTLVAGTTGELFFGEGSRLTVL.

The rearrangement links TRBV2 to TRBJ2-3; D possibly corresponds to TRBD2 (5 bases). The germline CDR1 and CDR2 sequences are SNHLY and FYNNEI. Deletions cut 5 bases from V and 6 bases from J, with 18 bases between. This CDR3 comprises 15 residues. CDR3 sequence: CASSRLVGVSDTQYF. The CDR3 DNA is TGTGCCAGCAGTCGGTTGGTGGGAGTGAGTGATACGCAGTATTTT.

A single count supports this clone. The V and J genes are TRBV7-6 and TRBJ2-2; TRBD2 matches at 8 bases. Trimming removed 4 bases from V and 2 bases from J; junction bases left unmatched: 6. Germline assignment: CDR1 SGHVS and CDR2 FNYEAQ. This CDR3 comprises 16 residues. CDR3: CASSSRTSLNTGELFF. The CDR3, as DNA: TGTGCCAGCAGCTCACGGACTAGCCTTAACACCGGGGAGCTGTTTTTT.

The CDR3 spells CASSTLAGASYEQYF. The CDR3 bases are TGTGCCAGCAGCACACTAGCGGGTGCCTCCTACGAGCAGTACTTC. J is TRBJ2-7 and V is TRBV7-2, with 9 positions matching TRBD2. The V and J ends lost 5 bases and 0 bases, in that order; junction bases with no gene match: 5. Germline V lookup: CDR1 SGHTA, CDR2 FQGNSA. The CDR3 sequence is 15 residues long.

This chain connects TRBV5-1 to TRBJ2-2; 8 nucleotides line up with TRBD1. Trimming took 5 bases from V and 8 from J; bases not matched to a gene: 8. The CDR3 has 14 amino acids. Germline lookup yields CDR1 SGHRS and CDR2 YFSETQ. The chain's CDR3 is CASSPDRVSGELFF. The CDR3 DNA sequence: TGCGCCAGCAGTCCGGACAGGGTTTCGGGGGAGCTGTTTTTT.

The chain has TRBV30 and TRBJ1-5; D is ambiguous. V was shortened by 2 bases and J by 6 bases, with 11 bases between the two germline ends. Germline V gives CDR1 GTSNPN, CDR2 SVGIG (reference sequence). The CDR3 extends over 13 amino acids. The CDR3 loop reads CAWSFSRGQPQHF. Written as DNA, the CDR3 is TGTGCCTGGAGTTTTTCGCGGGGTCAGCCCCAGCATTTT.

The chain couples TRBV19 to TRBJ2-1, with TRBD2 matching 7 bases. V dropped 4 bases and J dropped 0; count of bases not matched to a gene: 6. The germline V gene has CDR1 LNHDA and CDR2 SQIVND (reference sequence). The CDR3 consists of 16 residues. The CDR3 sequence is CASSTLGGSSYNEQFF. In DNA form, the CDR3 reads TGTGCCAGTAGTACCCTTGGCGGGAGCTCCTACAATGAGCAGTTCTTC.

The V call is TRBV10-3, the J call TRBJ2-5; unclear D gene. The CDR3 contains 14 residues. CDR1 ENHRY and CDR2 SYGVKD come from the germline V gene. Trimming shortened V by 6 bases and J by 2 bases, and 13 bases separated the two germline ends. CDR3 residues: CAISPGLLQETQYF. The CDR3 DNA follows: TGTGCCATCAGCCCCGGGTTACTGCAAGAGACCCAGTACTTC.